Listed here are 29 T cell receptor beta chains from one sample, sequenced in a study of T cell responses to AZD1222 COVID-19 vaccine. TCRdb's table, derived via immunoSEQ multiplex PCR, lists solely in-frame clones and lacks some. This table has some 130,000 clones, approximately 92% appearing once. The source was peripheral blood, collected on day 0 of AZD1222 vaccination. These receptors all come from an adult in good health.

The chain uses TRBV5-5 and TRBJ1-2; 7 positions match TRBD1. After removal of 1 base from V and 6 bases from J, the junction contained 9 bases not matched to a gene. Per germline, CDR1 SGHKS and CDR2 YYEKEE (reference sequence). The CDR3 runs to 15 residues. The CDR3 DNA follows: TGTGCCAGCAGCTTGCGATGGACAGGTTATAATGGCTACACCTTC. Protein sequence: CASSLRWTGYNGYTF.

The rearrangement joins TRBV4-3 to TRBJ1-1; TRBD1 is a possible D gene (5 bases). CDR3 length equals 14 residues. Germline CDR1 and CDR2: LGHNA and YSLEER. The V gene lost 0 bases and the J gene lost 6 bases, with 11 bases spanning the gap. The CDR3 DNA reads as TGCGCCAGCAGCCAAGAGGGCAGGGACCCTGAAGCTTTCTTT. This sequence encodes CASSQEGRDPEAFF.

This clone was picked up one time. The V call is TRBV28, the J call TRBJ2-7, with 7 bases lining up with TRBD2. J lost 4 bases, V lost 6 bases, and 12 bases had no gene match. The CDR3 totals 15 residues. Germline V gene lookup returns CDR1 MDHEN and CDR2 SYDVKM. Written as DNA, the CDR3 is TGTGCCAGCAGCCAAACGGGTAGAGCGGGATACGAGCAGTACTTC. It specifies CASSQTGRAGYEQYF.

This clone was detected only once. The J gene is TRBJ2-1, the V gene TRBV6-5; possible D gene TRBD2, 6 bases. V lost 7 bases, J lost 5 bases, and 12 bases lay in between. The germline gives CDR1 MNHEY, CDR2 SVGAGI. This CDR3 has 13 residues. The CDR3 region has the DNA TGTGCCAGCACGCCGGGAGCCCACAATGAGCAGTTCTTC. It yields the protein CASTPGAHNEQFF.

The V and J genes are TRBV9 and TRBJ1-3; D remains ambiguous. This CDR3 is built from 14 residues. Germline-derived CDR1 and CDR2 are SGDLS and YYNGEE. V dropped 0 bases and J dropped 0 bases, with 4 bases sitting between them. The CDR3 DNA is TGTGCCAGCAGCGTAGACGGCTCTGGAAACACCATATATTTT. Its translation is CASSVDGSGNTIYF. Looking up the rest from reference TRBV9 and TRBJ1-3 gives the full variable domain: DSGVTQTPKHLITATGQRVTLRCSPRSGDLSVYWYQQSLDQGLQFLIQYYNGEERAKGNILERFSAQQFPDLHSELNLSSLELGDSALYFCASSVDGSGNTIYFGEGSWLTVV.

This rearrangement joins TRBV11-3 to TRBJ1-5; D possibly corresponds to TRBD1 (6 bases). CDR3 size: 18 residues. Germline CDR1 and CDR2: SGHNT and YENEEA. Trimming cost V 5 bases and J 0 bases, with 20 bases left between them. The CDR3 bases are TGTGCCAGCAGCCCCCCGTGGGAGCAGGGGATTAGCAATCAGCCCCAGCATTTT. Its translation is CASSPPWEQGISNQPQHF.

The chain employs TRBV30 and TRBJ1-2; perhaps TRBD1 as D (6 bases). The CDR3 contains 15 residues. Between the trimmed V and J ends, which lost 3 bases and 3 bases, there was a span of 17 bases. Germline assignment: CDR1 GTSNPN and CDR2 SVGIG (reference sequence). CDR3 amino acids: CAWSKAQGNHYGYTF. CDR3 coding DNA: TGTGCCTGGAGCAAAGCCCAGGGGAACCACTATGGCTACACCTTC.

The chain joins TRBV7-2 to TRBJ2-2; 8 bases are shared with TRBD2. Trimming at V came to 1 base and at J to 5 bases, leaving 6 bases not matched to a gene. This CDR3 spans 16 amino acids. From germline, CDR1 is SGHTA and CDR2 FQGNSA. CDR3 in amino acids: CASSLVSGRETGELFF. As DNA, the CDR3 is TGTGCCAGCAGCTTAGTGTCCGGGAGGGAGACCGGGGAGCTGTTTTTT. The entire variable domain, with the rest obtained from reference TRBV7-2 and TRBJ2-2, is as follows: GAGVSQSPSNKVTEKGKDVELRCDPISGHTALYWYRQSLGQGLEFLIYFQGNSAPDKSGLPSDRFSAERTGGSVSTLTIQRTQQEDSAVYLCASSLVSGRETGELFFGEGSRLTVL.

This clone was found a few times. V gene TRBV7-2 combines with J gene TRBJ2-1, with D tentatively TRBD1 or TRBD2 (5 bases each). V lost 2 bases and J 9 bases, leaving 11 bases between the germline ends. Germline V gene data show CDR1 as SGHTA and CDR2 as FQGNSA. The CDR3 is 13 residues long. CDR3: CASSLRLGGEQFF. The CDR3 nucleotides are TGTGCCAGCAGCTTAAGACTTGGGGGTGAGCAGTTCTTC. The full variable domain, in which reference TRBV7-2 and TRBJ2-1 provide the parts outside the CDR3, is GAGVSQSPSNKVTEKGKDVELRCDPISGHTALYWYRQSLGQGLEFLIYFQGNSAPDKSGLPSDRFSAERTGGSVSTLTIQRTQQEDSAVYLCASSLRLGGEQFFGPGTRLTVL.

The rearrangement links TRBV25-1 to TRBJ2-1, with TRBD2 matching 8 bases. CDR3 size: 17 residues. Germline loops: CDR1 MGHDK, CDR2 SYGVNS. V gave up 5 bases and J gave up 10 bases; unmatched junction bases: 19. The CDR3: CASSRLSGGLTLGEQFF. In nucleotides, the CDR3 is TGTGCCAGCAGTAGGCTTTCGGGAGGGCTTACCTTAGGCGAGCAGTTCTTC.

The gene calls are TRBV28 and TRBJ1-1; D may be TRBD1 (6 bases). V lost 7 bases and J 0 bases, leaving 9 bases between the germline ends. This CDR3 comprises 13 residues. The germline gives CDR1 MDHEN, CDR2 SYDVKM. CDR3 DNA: TGTGCCAGCACCGACAGGCTGAACACTGAAGCTTTCTTT. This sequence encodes CASTDRLNTEAFF.

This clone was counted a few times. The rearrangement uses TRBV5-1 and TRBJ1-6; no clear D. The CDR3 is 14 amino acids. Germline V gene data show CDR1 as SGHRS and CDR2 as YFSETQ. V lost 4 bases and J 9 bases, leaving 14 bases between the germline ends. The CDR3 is CASSITRNSSPLHF. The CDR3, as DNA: TGCGCCAGCAGCATAACAAGGAATTCTTCACCCCTCCACTTT.

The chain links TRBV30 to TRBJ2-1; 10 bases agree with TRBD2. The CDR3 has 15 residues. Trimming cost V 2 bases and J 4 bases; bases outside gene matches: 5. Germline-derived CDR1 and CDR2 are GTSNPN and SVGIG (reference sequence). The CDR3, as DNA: TGTGCCTGGAGTCGACTAGCGGGCGGGTACAATGAGCAGTTCTTC. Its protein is CAWSRLAGGYNEQFF.

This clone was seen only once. CDR3 bases: TGTGCCAGCAGTTACTCAGGGGGGACTGAAGCTTTCTTT. This gives the protein CASSYSGGTEAFF. This sequence joins TRBV6-5 and TRBJ1-1; the D gene is possibly TRBD1 (6 bases). Germline V gene sequence: CDR1 MNHEY, CDR2 SVGAGI. The CDR3 length is 13 residues. V lost 0 bases, J lost 5 bases, and 7 bases lay in between.

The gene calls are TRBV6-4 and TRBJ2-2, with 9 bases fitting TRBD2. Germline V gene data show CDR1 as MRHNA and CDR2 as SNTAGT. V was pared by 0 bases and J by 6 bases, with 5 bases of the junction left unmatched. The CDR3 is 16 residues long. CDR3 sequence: CASSDSSSGSAGELFF. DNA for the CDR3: TGTGCCAGCAGTGACTCGAGTAGCGGGAGTGCCGGGGAGCTGTTTTTT.

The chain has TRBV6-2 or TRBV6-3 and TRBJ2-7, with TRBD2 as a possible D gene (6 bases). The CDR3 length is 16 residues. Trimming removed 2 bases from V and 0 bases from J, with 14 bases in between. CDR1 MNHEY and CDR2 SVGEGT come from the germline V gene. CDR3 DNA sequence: TGTGCCAGCAGTTACATGGGGGGTTCCAGCTCCTACGAGCAGTACTTC. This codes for CASSYMGGSSSYEQYF.

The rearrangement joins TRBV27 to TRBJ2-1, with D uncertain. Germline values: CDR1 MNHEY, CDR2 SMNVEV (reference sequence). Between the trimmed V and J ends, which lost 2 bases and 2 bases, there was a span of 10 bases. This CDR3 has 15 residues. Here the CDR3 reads CASSLTGPPYNEQFF. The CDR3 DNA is TGTGCCAGCAGTTTAACGGGTCCTCCCTACAATGAGCAGTTCTTC.

Here the CDR3 DNA reads TGTGCCAGCAGTCCCAGTGTATTCAGTCAGCCCCAGCATTTT. Residues: CASSPSVFSQPQHF. The V call is TRBV6-5, the J call TRBJ1-5; D gene ambiguous. Germline V gene sequence: CDR1 MNHEY, CDR2 SVGAGI. The CDR3 extends over 14 amino acids. V was shortened by 5 bases and J by 6 bases, with 14 bases between the two germline ends.

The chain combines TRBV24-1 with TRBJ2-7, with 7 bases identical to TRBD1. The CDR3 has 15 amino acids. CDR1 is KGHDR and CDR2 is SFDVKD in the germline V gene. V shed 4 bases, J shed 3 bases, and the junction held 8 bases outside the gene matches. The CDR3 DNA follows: TGTGCCACCAGTGACGATCGGGACAGAGACTACGAGCAGTACTTC. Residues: CATSDDRDRDYEQYF.

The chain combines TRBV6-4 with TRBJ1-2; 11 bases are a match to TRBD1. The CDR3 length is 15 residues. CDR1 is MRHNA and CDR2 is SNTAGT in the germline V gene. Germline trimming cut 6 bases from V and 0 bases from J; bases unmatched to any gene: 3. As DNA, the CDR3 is TGTGCCAGCAGCTTGGACAGGGGGCCTAACTATGGCTACACCTTC. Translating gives CASSLDRGPNYGYTF.

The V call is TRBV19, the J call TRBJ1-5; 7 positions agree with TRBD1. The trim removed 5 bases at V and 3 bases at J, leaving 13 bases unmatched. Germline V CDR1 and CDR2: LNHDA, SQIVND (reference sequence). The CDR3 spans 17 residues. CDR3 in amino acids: CASSSLDRRVVNQPQHF. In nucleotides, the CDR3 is TGTGCCAGTAGTTCCTTGGACAGGCGGGTAGTCAATCAGCCCCAGCATTTT.

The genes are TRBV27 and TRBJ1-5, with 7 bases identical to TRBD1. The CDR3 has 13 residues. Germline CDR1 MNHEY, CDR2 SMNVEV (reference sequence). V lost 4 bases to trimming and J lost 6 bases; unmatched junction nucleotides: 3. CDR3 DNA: TGTGCCAGCAGTTCGGCAGGGGGTCAGCCCCAGCATTTT. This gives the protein CASSSAGGQPQHF.

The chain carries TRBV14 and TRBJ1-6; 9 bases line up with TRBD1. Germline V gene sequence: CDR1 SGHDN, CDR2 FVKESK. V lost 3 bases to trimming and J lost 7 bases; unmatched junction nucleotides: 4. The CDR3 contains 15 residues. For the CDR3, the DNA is TGTGCCAGCAGCCATATGGACAGGGGCAATTCACCCCTCCACTTT. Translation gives CASSHMDRGNSPLHF.

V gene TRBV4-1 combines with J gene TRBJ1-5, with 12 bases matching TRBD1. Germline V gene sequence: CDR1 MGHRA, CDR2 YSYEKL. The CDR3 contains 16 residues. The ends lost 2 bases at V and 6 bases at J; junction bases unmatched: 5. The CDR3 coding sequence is TGCGCCAGCAGCCAACCCGGGACAGGGGGCACTCAGCCCCAGCATTTT. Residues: CASSQPGTGGTQPQHF.

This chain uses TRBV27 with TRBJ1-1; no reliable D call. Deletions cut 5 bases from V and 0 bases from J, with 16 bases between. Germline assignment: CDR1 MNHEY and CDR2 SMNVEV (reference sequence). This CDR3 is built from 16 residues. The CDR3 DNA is TGTGCCAGCAGTCCGCCGGGTTGGGAGGTGAACACTGAAGCTTTCTTT. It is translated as CASSPPGWEVNTEAFF.

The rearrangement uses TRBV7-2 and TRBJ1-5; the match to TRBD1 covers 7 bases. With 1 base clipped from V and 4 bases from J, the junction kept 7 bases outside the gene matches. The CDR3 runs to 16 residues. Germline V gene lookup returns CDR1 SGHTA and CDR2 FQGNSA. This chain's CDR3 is CASSLVGQQSNQPQHF. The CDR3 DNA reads TGTGCCAGCAGCTTAGTGGGACAGCAGAGTAATCAGCCCCAGCATTTT.

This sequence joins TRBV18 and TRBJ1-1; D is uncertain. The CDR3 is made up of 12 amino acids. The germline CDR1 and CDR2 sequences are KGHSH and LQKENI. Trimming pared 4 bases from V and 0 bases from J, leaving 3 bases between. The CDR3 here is CASSQMNTEAFF. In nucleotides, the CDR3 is TGTGCCAGCTCACAGATGAACACTGAAGCTTTCTTT.

CDR3 bases: TGTGCCAGCAGTACGCGGCTAGCGGGGTTACTAGCCAAAAACATTCAGTACTTC. Amino acids: CASSTRLAGLLAKNIQYF. The chain has TRBV5-4 and TRBJ2-4; TRBD2 matches at 9 bases. Unmatched junction bases numbered 12, after V lost 5 bases and J lost 0 bases. The CDR3 spans 18 residues. CDR1 is SGHNT and CDR2 is YYREEE in the germline V gene (reference sequence). The whole variable domain, filled in from reference TRBV5-4 and TRBJ2-4, reads ETGVTQSPTHLIKTRGQQVTLRCSSQSGHNTVSWYQQALGQGPQFIFQYYREEENGRGNFPPRFSGLQFPNYSSELNVNALELDDSALYLCASSTRLAGLLAKNIQYFGAGTRLSVL.

The DNA for the CDR3 is TGTGCCAGCTCACTTGACCAGGGCACAGATACGCAGTATTTT. Translated: CASSLDQGTDTQYF. The chain employs TRBV18 and TRBJ2-3, with D hard to call. CDR3 length: 14 residues. Trimming removed 4 bases at V and 1 base at J, with 9 bases between. Germline CDR1 KGHSH, CDR2 LQKENI.